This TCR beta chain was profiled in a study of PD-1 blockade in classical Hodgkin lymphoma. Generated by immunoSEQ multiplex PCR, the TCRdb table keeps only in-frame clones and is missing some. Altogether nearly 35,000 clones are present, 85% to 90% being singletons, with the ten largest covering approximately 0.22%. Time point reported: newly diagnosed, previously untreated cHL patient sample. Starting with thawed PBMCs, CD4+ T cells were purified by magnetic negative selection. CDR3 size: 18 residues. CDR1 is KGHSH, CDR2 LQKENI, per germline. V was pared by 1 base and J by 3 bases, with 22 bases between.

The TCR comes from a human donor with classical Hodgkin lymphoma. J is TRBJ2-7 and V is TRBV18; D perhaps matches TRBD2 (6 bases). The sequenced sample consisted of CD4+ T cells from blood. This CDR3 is CASSPLIYFGTLIYEQYF. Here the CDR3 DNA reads TGTGCCAGCTCACCACTTATTTACTTTGGGACTTTGATCTACGAGCAGTACTTC.